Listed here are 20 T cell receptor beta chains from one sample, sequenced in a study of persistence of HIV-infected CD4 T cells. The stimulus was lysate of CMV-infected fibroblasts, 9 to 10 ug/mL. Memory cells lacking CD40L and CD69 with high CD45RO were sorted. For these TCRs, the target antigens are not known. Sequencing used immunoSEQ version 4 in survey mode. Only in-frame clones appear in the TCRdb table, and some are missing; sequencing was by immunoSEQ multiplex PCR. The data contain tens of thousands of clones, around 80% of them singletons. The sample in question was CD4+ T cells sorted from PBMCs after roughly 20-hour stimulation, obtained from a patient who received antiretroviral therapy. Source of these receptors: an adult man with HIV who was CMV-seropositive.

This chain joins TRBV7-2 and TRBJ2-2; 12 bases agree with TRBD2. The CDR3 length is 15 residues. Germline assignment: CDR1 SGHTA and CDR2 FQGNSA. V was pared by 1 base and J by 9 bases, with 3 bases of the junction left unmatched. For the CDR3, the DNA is TGTGCCAGCAGCTTAGGCCTAGCGGGGGGGCGGGAGCTGTTTTTT. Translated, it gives CASSLGLAGGRELFF.

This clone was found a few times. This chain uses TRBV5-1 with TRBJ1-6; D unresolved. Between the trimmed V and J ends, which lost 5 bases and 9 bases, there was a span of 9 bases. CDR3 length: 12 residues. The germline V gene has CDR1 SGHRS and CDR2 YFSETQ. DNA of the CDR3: TGCGCCAGCAGGGAGGAGAGTTCACCCCTCCACTTT. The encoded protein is CASREESSPLHF.

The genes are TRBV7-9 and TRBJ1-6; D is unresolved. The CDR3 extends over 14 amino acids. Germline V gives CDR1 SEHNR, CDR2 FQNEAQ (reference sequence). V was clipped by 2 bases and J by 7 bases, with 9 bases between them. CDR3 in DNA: TGTGCCAGCAGCTTAACCGGGGAGAATTCACCCCTCCACTTT. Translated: CASSLTGENSPLHF.

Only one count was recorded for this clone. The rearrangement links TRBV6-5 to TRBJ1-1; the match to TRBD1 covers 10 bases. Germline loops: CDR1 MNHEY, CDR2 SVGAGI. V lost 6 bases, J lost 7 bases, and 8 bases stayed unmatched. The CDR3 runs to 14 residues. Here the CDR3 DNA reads TGTGCCAGCAGGGCGACAGGGGGCTTGGGTGAAGCTTTCTTT. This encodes CASRATGGLGEAFF.

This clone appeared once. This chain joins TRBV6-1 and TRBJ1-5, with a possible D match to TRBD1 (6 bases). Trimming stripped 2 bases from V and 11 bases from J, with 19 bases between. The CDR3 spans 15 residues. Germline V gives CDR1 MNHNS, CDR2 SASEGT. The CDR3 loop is CASSELRGPGGAQHF. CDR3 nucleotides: TGTGCCAGCAGTGAACTCCGGGGGCCGGGTGGGGCCCAGCATTTT.

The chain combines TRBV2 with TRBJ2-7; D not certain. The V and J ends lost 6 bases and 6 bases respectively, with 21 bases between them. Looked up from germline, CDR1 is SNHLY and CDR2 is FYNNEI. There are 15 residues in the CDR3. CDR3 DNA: TGTGCCAGCAGGCCGGACGTGGTGTCGGCGGTCGAGCAGTACTTC. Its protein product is CASRPDVVSAVEQYF.

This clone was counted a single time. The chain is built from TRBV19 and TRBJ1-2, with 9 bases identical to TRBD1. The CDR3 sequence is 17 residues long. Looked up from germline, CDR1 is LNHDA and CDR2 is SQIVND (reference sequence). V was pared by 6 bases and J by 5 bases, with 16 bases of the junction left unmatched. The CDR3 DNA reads TGTGCCAGTAGGGACCTCTCGACAGGGGGAATGGGGTATGGCTACACCTTC. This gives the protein CASRDLSTGGMGYGYTF. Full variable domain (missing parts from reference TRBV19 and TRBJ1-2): DGGITQSPKYLFRKEGQNVTLSCEQNLNHDAMYWYRQDPGQGLRLIYYSQIVNDFQKGDIAEGYSVSREKKESFPLTVTSAQKNPTAFYLCASRDLSTGGMGYGYTFGSGTRLTVV.

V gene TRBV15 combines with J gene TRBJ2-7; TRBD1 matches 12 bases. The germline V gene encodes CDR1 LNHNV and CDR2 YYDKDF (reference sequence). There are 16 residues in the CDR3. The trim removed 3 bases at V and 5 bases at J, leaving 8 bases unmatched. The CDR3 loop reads CATSSASGTGGDEQYF. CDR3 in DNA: TGTGCCACCAGCAGCGCGTCCGGGACAGGGGGCGACGAGCAGTACTTC.

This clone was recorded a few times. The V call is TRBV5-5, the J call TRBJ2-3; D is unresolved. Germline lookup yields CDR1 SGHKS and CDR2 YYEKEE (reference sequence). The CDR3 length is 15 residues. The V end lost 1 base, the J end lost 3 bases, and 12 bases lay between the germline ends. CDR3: CASSLLPTRTDTQYF. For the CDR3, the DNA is TGTGCCAGCAGCTTGCTCCCAACGCGAACAGATACGCAGTATTTT. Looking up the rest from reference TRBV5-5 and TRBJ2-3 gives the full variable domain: DAGVTQSPTHLIKTRGQQVTLRCSPISGHKSVSWYQQVLGQGPQFIFQYYEKEERGRGNFPDRFSARQFPNYSSELNVNALLLGDSALYLCASSLLPTRTDTQYFGPGTRLTVL.

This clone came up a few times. CDR3 DNA: TGTGCCAGCAGGGGGGGGACCGGTGGGGTGCTGTTTTTT. Amino acids: CASRGGTGGVLFF. This rearrangement joins TRBV2 to TRBJ1-4, with D maybe TRBD1 (5 bases). In germline, CDR1 is SNHLY, CDR2 FYNNEI. The CDR3 sequence is 13 residues long. V gave up 6 bases and J gave up 14 bases, with 19 bases separating them. The variable domain in full, completed from reference TRBV2 and TRBJ1-4, reads EPEVTQTPSHQVTQMGQEVILRCVPISNHLYFYWYRQILGQKVEFLVSFYNNEISEKSEIFDDQFSVERPDGSNFTLKIRSTKLEDSAMYFCASRGGTGGVLFFGSGTQLSVL.

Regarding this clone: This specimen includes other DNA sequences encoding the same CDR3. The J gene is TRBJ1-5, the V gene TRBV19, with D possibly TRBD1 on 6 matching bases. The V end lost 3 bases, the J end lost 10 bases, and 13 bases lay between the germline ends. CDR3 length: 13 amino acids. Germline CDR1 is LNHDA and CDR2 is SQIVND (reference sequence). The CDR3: CASSMTRGQPQHF. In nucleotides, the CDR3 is TGTGCCAGTAGTATGACCCGGGGGCAACCCCAGCATTTT.

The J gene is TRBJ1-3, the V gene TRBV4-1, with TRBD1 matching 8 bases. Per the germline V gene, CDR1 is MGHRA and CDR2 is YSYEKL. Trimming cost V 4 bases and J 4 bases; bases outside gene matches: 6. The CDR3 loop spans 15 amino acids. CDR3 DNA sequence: TGCGCCAGCAGCCCCCCGACAGGGGTCGGAAACACCATATATTTT. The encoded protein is CASSPPTGVGNTIYF.

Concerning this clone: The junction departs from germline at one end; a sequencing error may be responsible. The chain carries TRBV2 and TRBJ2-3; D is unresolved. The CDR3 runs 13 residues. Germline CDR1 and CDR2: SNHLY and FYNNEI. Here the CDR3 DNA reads TGTGCCAGCAGTGAAGGAGGCACCGATACGCAGTATTTT. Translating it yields CASSEGGTDTQYF.

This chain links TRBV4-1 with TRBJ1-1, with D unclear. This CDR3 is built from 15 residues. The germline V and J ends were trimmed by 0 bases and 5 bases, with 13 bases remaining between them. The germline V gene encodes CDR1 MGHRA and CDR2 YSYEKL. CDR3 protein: CASSQDVVFRTEAFF. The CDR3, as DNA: TGCGCCAGCAGCCAAGATGTGGTCTTCAGAACTGAAGCTTTCTTT.

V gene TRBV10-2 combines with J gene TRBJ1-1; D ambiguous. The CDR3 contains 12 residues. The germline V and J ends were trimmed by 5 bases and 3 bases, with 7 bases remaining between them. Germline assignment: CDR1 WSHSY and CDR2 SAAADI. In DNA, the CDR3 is TGCGCCAGCAGTATGGTGTACACTGAAGCTTTCTTT. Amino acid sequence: CASSMVYTEAFF.

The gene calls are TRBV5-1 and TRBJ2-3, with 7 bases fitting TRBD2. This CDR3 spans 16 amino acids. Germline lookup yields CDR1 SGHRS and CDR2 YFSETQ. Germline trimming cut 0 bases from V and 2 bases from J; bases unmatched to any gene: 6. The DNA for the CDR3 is TGCGCCAGCAGCTTGGTAGGTCGGGGGGACACAGATACGCAGTATTTT. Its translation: CASSLVGRGDTDTQYF.

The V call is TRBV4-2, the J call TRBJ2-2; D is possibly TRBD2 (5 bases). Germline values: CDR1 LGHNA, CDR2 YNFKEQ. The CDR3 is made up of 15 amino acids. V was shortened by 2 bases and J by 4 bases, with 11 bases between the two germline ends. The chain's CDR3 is CASSQSDSITGELFF. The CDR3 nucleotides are TGTGCCAGCAGCCAATCGGACTCAATCACCGGGGAGCTGTTTTTT.

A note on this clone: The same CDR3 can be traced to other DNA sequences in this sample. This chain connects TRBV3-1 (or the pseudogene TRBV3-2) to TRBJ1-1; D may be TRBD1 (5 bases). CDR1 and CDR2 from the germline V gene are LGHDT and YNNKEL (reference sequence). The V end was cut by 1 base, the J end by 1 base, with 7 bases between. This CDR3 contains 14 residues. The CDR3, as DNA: TGTGCCAGCAGCCAAGCCCAGGGGAACACTGAAGCTTTCTTT. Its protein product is CASSQAQGNTEAFF.

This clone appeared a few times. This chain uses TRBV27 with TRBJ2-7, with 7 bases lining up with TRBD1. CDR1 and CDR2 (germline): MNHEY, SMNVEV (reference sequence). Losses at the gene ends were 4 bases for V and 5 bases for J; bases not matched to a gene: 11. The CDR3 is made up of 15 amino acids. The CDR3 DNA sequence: TGTGCCAGCAGTTCACGACAGGGAAGAACGGACGAGCAGTACTTC. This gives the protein CASSSRQGRTDEQYF.

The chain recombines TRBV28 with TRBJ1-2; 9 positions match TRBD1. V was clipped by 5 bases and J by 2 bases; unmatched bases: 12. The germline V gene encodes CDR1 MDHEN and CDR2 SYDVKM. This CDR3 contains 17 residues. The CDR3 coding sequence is TGTGCCAGCAGTCCTTCCCTTCTGGGGACAGGGAACTATGGCTACACCTTC. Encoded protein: CASSPSLLGTGNYGYTF.